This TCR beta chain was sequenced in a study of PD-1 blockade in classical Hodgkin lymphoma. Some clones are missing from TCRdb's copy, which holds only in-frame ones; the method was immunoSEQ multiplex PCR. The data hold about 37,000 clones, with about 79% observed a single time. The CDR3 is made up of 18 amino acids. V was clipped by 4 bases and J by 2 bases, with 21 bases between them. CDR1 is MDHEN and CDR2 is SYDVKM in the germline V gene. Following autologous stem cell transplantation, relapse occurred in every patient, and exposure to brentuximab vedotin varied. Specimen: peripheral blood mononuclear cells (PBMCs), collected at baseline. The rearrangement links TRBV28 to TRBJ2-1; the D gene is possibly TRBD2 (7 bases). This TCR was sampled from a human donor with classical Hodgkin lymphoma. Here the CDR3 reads CASSSLDPGGPTYNEQFF. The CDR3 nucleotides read TGTGCCAGCAGTTCTCTAGATCCGGGGGGCCCGACCTACAATGAGCAGTTCTTC. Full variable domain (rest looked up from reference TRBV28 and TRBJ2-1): DVKVTQSSRYLVKRTGEKVFLECVQDMDHENMFWYRQDPGLGLRLIYFSYDVKMKEKGDIPEGYSVSREKKERFSLILESASTNQTSMYLCASSSLDPGGPTYNEQFFGPGTRLTVL.